This T cell receptor (beta chain) was captured by sequencing in a study of post-analysis software for immune sequencing data. Study-wide findings and caveats: Patients showed TRBV5-6, TRBV5-1 and TRBV20-1 among roughly 5 TRBV segments more frequent than in controls. Controls' normalized Chao1 diversity significantly exceeded that of multiple sclerosis patients. Pronounced co-clustering by F measure was evident among identically batched samples.

V was cut by 0 bases and J by 8 bases, with 10 bases left in between. This CDR3 region has 13 residues. CDR1 and CDR2 from the germline V gene are SGHAT and FQNNGV. Researchers reported that TCR beta cDNA libraries carried unique molecular identifiers. From the PCR reads, TCRdb called clonotypes with MiXCR, one entry per CDR3 protein. The top ten hold 13% of the sample, which has around 400,000 distinct CDR3 sequences, roughly 38% seen once. This clonotype was detected once. What it binds is unknown. This clonotype was sampled from a girl aged 10 to 17 with multiple sclerosis. The chain uses TRBV11-2 and TRBJ1-2; possibly TRBD1 for D (5 bases). The sequenced sample was blood. In DNA form, the CDR3 reads TGTGCCAGCAGCTTAGAAGGGACGATCGGCTACACCTTC. Translated: CASSLEGTIGYTF.